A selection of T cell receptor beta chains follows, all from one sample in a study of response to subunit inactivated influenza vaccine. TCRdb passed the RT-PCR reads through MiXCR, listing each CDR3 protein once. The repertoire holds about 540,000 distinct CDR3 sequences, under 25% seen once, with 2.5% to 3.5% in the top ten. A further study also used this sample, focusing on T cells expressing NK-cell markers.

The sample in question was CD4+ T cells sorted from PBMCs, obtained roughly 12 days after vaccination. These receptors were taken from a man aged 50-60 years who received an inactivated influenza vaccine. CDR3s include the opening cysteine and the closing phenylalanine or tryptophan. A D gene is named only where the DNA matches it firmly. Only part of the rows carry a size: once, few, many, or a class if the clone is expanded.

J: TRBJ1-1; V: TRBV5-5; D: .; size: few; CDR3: CASRLAGGTEAFF; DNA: TGTGCCAGCAGATTGGCCGGGGGAACTGAAGCTTTCTTT
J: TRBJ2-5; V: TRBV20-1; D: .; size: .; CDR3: CSAGTQETQYF; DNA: TGCAGTGCTGGAACCCAAGAGACCCAGTACTTC
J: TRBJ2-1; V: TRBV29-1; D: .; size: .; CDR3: CSVEGGGVSYNEQFF; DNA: TGCAGCGTTGAAGGAGGCGGGGTCTCCTACAATGAGCAGTTCTTC
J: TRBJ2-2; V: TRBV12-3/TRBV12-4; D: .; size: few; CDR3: CASSLRRAGTGELFF; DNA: TGTGCCAGCAGTTTACGGCGGGCCGGGACCGGGGAGCTGTTTTTT
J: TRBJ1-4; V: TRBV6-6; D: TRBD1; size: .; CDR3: CASTSTGGEKLFF; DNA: TGTGCCAGCACCTCGACAGGGGGTGAAAAACTGTTTTTT
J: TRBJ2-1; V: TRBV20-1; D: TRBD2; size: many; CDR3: CSASGGTSINEQFF; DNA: TGCAGTGCTAGCGGGGGGACTAGCATAAATGAGCAGTTCTTC
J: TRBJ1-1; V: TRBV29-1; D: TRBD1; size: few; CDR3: CSGSPGTGRTEAFF; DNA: TGCAGCGGTTCGCCCGGGACAGGGAGGACTGAAGCTTTCTTT
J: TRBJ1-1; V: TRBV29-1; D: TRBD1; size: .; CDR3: CSVSSGTGRAFF; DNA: TGCAGCGTTTCGTCCGGGACAGGTCGAGCTTTCTTT
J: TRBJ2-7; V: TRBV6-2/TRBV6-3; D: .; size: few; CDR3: CASSYQVARPYEQYF; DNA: TGTGCCAGCAGTTACCAGGTAGCCCGACCATACGAGCAGTACTTC
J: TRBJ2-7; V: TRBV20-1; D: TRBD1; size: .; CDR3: CSASDRGIEQYF; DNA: TGCAGTGCTAGTGACAGGGGGATCGAGCAGTACTTC
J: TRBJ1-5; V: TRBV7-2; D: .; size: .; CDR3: CASSLAPDYQPQHF; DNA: TGTGCCAGCAGCTTAGCCCCGGACTATCAGCCCCAGCATTTT
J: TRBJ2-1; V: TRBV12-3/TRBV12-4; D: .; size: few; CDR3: CASSLSVSRLGEQFF; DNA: TGTGCCAGCAGTTTATCCGTCTCGAGGCTTGGGGAGCAGTTCTTC
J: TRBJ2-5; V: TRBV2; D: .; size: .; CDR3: CASSVQGSQETQYF; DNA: TGTGCCAGCAGTGTACAGGGATCCCAAGAGACCCAGTACTTC
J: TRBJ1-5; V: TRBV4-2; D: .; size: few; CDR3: CASSQDPVSNQPQHF; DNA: TGTGCCAGCAGCCAAGATCCTGTAAGCAATCAGCCCCAGCATTTT
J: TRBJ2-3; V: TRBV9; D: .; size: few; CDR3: CASSVSLISTDTQYF; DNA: TGTGCCAGCAGCGTATCACTTATTAGCACAGATACGCAGTATTTT
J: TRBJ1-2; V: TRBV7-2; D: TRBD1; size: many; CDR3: CASSSQGYGYTF; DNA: TGTGCCAGCAGCTCACAGGGGTATGGCTACACCTTC
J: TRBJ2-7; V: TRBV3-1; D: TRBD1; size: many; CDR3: CASSQVGTGAYEQYF; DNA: TGTGCCAGCAGCCAAGTTGGGACAGGGGCCTACGAGCAGTACTTC
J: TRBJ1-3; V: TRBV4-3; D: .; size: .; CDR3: CASSQGDGHVGNTIYF; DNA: TGCGCCAGCAGCCAAGGTGACGGACACGTCGGAAACACCATATATTTT
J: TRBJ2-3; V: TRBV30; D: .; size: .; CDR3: CAWSVGTGSTDTQYF; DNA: TGTGCCTGGAGTGTAGGGACGGGGAGCACAGATACGCAGTATTTT
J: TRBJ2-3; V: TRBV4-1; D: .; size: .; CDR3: CASSQGRSGDTQYF; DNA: TGCGCCAGCAGCCAAGGTCGGAGCGGAGATACGCAGTATTTT
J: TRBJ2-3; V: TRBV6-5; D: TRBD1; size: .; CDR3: CASSSGQVATDTQYF; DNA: TGTGCCAGCAGTTCCGGACAGGTCGCCACAGATACGCAGTATTTT
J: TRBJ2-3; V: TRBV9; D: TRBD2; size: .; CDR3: CASSTTSGGARLRWDTQYF; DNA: TGTGCCAGCAGCACGACTAGCGGGGGGGCACGGTTAAGGTGGGATACGCAGTATTTT
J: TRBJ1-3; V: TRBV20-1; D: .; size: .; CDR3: CSAIWEMSSGNTIYF; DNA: TGCAGTGCCATTTGGGAGATGAGCTCTGGAAACACCATATATTTT
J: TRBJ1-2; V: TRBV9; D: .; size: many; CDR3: CASSPTANYGYTF; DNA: TGTGCCAGCAGCCCGACAGCTAACTATGGCTACACCTTC
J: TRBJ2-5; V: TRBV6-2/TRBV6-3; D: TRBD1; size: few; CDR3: CASRPGRRTGGGETQYF; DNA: TGTGCCAGCAGACCAGGTCGACGGACAGGGGGAGGAGAGACCCAGTACTTC
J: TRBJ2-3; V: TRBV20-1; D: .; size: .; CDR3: CSGLREDTQYF; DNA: TGCAGTGGTTTGCGGGAAGATACGCAGTATTTT
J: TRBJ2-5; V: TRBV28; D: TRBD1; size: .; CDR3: CASGYDRGGRTQYF; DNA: TGTGCCAGCGGATATGACAGGGGCGGTCGGACCCAGTACTTC
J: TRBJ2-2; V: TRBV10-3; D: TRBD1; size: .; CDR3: CAISESRTGNTGELFF; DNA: TGTGCCATCAGTGAGTCACGGACAGGGAACACCGGGGAGCTGTTTTTT
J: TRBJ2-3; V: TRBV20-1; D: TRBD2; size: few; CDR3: CSAKREPTDTQYF; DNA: TGCAGTGCTAAGCGGGAGCCCACAGATACGCAGTATTTT